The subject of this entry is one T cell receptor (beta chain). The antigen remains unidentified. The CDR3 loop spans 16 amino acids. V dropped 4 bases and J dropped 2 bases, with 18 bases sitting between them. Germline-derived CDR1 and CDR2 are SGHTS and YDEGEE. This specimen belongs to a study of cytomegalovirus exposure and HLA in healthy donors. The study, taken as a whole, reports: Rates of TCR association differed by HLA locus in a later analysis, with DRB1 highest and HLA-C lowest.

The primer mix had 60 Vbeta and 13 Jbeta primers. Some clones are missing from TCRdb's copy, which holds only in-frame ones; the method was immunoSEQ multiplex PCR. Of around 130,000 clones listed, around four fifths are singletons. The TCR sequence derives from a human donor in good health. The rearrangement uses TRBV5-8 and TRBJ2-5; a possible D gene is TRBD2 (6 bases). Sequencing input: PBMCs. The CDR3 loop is CASSPDSGGIQETQYF. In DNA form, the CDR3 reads TGTGCCAGCAGCCCCGACAGTGGGGGGATTCAAGAGACCCAGTACTTC.